This TCR beta chain emerged from a study of PD-1 blockade in classical Hodgkin lymphoma. As for this clone: What it recognizes is unknown.

Sequencing used immunoSEQ multiplex PCR; TCRdb keeps in-frame clones, though not all of them. The sample contains roughly 68,000 clones, 85% to 95% of which appear only once. The sample's time point: newly diagnosed, previously untreated cHL patient sample. Comparison PBMCs came from previously untreated, newly diagnosed classical Hodgkin lymphoma patients. Germline lookup yields CDR1 SGHVS and CDR2 FNYEAQ. CDR3 length equals 16 residues. Trimming took 5 bases from V and 4 from J; bases not matched to a gene: 10. Findings and caveats of the study: Differences between repertoires have undefined causes, possibly disease activity or prior therapy. The study reported lower baseline TCR diversity in newly diagnosed patients than in healthy donors.

The source material was peripheral blood mononuclear cells (PBMCs). The chain has TRBV7-6 and TRBJ2-2, with 7 bases identical to TRBD1. This sequence originates from a human donor with classical Hodgkin lymphoma. CDR3 residues: CASSPGQVWSTGELFF. CDR3 sequence (DNA): TGTGCCAGCAGCCCCGGACAGGTCTGGAGCACCGGGGAGCTGTTTTTT.